Listed below are T cell receptor beta chains from one sample, sequenced in a study of patients and donors after allogeneic stem cell transplantation. TCRdb passed the RT-PCR reads through MiXCR, listing each CDR3 protein once. Seen here are under 30,000 distinct CDR3 sequences, 8.1% observed once, and the top ten hold roughly 50%. The sample comprised blood, either unsorted or a sorted T cell fraction (not recorded which). Receptor source: a human donor who was either an allogeneic HSCT recipient or a stem cell or donor lymphocyte infusion donor (not recorded which). It is not recorded whose cells these are; they may come from a transplant donor. Both conserved end residues are part of each CDR3. A D gene is named only where the DNA matches it firmly. Size tells how often a clone was seen (once, few, many) or the class of an expanded clone, and some rows leave it out.

>many|TRBJ2-5|TRBV12-3/TRBV12-4|TRBD1
CASSPTGGGQETQYF
TGTGCCAGCAGTCCTACAGGGGGAGGCCAAGAGACCCAGTACTTC
>many|TRBJ2-1|TRBV20-1|NA
CSARKQSVYNEQFF
TGCAGTGCTAGAAAGCAGAGCGTTTACAATGAGCAGTTCTTC
>many|TRBJ2-5|TRBV5-1|TRBD2
CASSLVSGGQETQYF
TGCGCCAGCAGCTTGGTTAGCGGGGGGCAAGAGACCCAGTACTTC
>few|TRBJ2-1|TRBV9|NA
CASSPEGDAYNEQFF
TGTGCCAGCAGTCCGGAAGGGGATGCATACAATGAGCAGTTCTTC
>NA|TRBJ1-1|TRBV7-9|NA
CASSFRIYTEAFF
TGTGCCAGCAGCTTTAGGATCTACACTGAAGCTTTCTTT
>many|TRBJ1-5|TRBV12-3/TRBV12-4|NA
CASSLIYQPQHF
TGTGCCAGCAGTTTAATATATCAGCCCCAGCATTTT
>NA|TRBJ1-2|TRBV28|TRBD1
CASREDRGYGYTF
TGTGCCAGCAGAGAGGACAGGGGATATGGCTACACCTTC
>medium-sized|TRBJ1-1|TRBV5-1|NA
CASSPDINLNTEAFF
TGCGCCAGCAGCCCCGATATAAACCTGAACACTGAAGCTTTCTTT
>NA|TRBJ2-7|TRBV28|TRBD2
CASNNLAAYEQYF
TGTGCCAGCAACAACCTAGCGGCCTACGAGCAGTACTTC
>few|TRBJ1-1|TRBV6-1|TRBD1
CASRSGQGAPEAFF
TGTGCCAGCAGAAGCGGACAGGGCGCGCCGGAAGCTTTCTTT
>many|TRBJ1-5|TRBV28|TRBD1
CASSHPPGQGTQPQHF
TGTGCCAGCAGTCACCCACCGGGACAGGGCACTCAGCCCCAGCATTTT
>few|TRBJ2-1|TRBV5-1|NA
CASSFQGNEQFF
TGCGCCAGCAGCTTTCAGGGGAATGAGCAGTTCTTC
>NA|TRBJ1-2|TRBV19|NA
CASNNPVYGYTF
TGTGCCAGCAATAATCCGGTCTATGGCTACACCTTC
>NA|TRBJ2-7|TRBV7-9|TRBD2
CASSSRLAGDGEQYF
TGTGCCAGCAGCTCAAGACTAGCTGGGGACGGCGAGCAGTACTTC
>NA|TRBJ2-5|TRBV12-3/TRBV12-4|TRBD2
CASSLASGVQETQYF
TGTGCCAGCAGTTTAGCTAGCGGGGTACAAGAGACCCAGTACTTC
>NA|TRBJ2-1|TRBV5-4|TRBD2
CASSFGSLAGGNEQFF
TGTGCCAGCAGCTTTGGGAGTCTAGCGGGAGGCAATGAGCAGTTCTTC
>many|TRBJ2-1|TRBV3-1|NA
CASSQGPGFFNEQFF
TGTGCCAGCAGCCAAGGGCCAGGATTCTTCAATGAGCAGTTCTTC
>many|TRBJ2-1|TRBV5-1|TRBD2
CASSLDAIGTSGYNEQFF
TGCGCCAGCAGCTTGGACGCCATCGGGACTAGCGGCTACAATGAGCAGTTCTTC
>NA|TRBJ1-4|TRBV6-1|NA
CASSYGVGEKLFF
TGTGCCAGCTCGTATGGGGTTGGGGAAAAACTGTTTTTT
>NA|TRBJ2-1|TRBV4-1|NA
CASSRIPRSYNEQFF
TGCGCCAGCAGCCGAATCCCTCGGTCCTACAATGAGCAGTTCTTC
>NA|TRBJ2-5|TRBV10-3|NA
CAIKAVDETQYF
TGTGCCATCAAGGCGGTCGATGAGACCCAGTACTTC
>many|TRBJ1-2|TRBV7-9|NA
CASSSLESYGYTF
TGTGCCAGCAGCTCCTTGGAGAGCTATGGCTACACCTTC
>many|TRBJ2-6|TRBV7-3|NA
CASSIPLGSGANVLTF
TGTGCCAGCAGCATCCCACTGGGCTCTGGGGCCAACGTCCTGACTTTC
>many|TRBJ1-2|TRBV12-3/TRBV12-4|NA
CASTEPGNYGYTF
TGTGCCAGCACCGAACCAGGGAACTATGGCTACACCTTC
>many|TRBJ2-7|TRBV10-3|TRBD1
CAISAWGQVLYEQYF
TGTGCCATCAGTGCGTGGGGACAGGTGCTCTACGAGCAGTACTTC
>NA|TRBJ2-7|TRBV19|NA
CASSPGQIHSYEQNF
TGTGCCAGTAGTCCGGGACAAATCCACTCCTACGAGCAGAACTTC
>NA|TRBJ1-6|TRBV9|NA
CASSPAGQANSPLHF
TGTGCCAGCAGCCCCGCGGGGCAGGCTAATTCACCCCTCCACTTT
>NA|TRBJ1-5|TRBV20-1|NA
CSARVASNQPQHF
TGCAGTGCTAGGGTAGCCAGCAATCAGCCCCAGCATTTT
>few|TRBJ2-7|TRBV5-4|NA
CASSLDGGGAYEQYF
TGTGCCAGCAGCTTGGATGGGGGAGGAGCCTACGAGCAGTACTTC
>NA|TRBJ2-7|TRBV28|NA
CASSLRPTIKSPDPEQYF
TGTGCCAGCAGTTTACGCCCGACTATCAAGAGTCCCGACCCCGAGCAGTACTTC
>NA|TRBJ2-3|TRBV7-3|NA
CASSLDGTDTQYF
TGTGCCAGCAGCTTGGACGGCACAGATACGCAGTATTTT
>NA|TRBJ2-5|TRBV11-1|TRBD1
CASSARRGWKTGEHQETQYF
TGTGCCAGCAGCGCCCGGAGAGGGTGGAAGACAGGGGAACACCAAGAGACCCAGTACTTC